Sequencing of this T cell receptor (beta chain) was carried out in a study of cytomegalovirus exposure and HLA in healthy donors. The germline gives CDR1 SEHNR, CDR2 FQNEAQ (reference sequence). V was shortened by 11 bases and J by 2 bases, with 14 bases between the two germline ends. The CDR3 is made up of 13 amino acids. The PCR contained 60 Vbeta and 13 Jbeta primers. Using immunoSEQ multiplex PCR, the repertoire was profiled, and TCRdb retains in-frame clones only, with some absent. This sample has 190,000 or so clones, with 80% found just once. The sequenced sample consisted of PBMCs. The receptor was derived from a boy younger than 18 in good health and CMV-seronegative. This chain joins TRBV7-9 and TRBJ2-3; D is possibly TRBD2 (6 bases). The CDR3, as DNA: TGTGCCTCCCCCGGAGGGGCCACAGATACGCAGTATTTT. Translating it yields CASPGGATDTQYF.